Listed below are T cell receptor beta chains from one sample, sequenced in a study of T cell responses to AZD1222 COVID-19 vaccine. Assay: immunoSEQ multiplex PCR; the TCRdb copy retains only in-frame clones and omits some. The sample holds approximately 74,000 clones, approximately 82% seen once. This material consisted of peripheral blood, taken 28 days after the second AZD1222 dose. The receptors shown here come from an adult who received the AZD1222 COVID-19 vaccine. The CDR3 runs from the conserved cysteine through the conserved F or W. D genes are given only for firm matches. Part of the rows lack a size; the others show once, few, many or a class for expanded clones.

v_gene	d_gene	j_gene	abundance	CDR3nt	CDR3aa
TRBV5-1	.	TRBJ2-5	.	TGCGCCAGCAGCACCATCCGGGACCGACAAGAGACCCAGTACTTC	CASSTIRDRQETQYF
TRBV5-1	.	TRBJ1-4	.	TGCGCCAGCAGCTTGGGACAGGCGGGTGCTGCTAATGAAAAACTGTTTTTT	CASSLGQAGAANEKLFF
TRBV9	.	TRBJ2-1	.	TGTGCCAGCAGCGTAGCGCCGACAAACACACAGGATGAGCAGTTCTTC	CASSVAPTNTQDEQFF
TRBV11-2	.	TRBJ2-1	.	TGTGCCACCGTAATCCGACTAGGCAATGAGCAGTTCTTC	CATVIRLGNEQFF
TRBV19	.	TRBJ2-7	few	TGTGCCAGTAGTCCCCCGCCGGGGACCTACGAGCAGTACTTC	CASSPPPGTYEQYF
TRBV6-5	.	TRBJ2-1	few	TGTGCCAGCAGTTACGGAGGATCCATCAATGAGCAGTTCTTC	CASSYGGSINEQFF
TRBV19	.	TRBJ1-6	.	TGTGCCAGTCGGGCCACCTCTTCACCCCTCCACTTT	CASRATSSPLHF
TRBV7-9	.	TRBJ1-6	.	TGTGCCAGCAGCCCAAGTGGGGGATTTAATTCACCCCTCCACTTT	CASSPSGGFNSPLHF
TRBV13	.	TRBJ2-2	.	TGTGCCAGCAGCTTACGGGGATCCGGGGAGCTGTTTTTT	CASSLRGSGELFF
TRBV5-1	TRBD1	TRBJ1-1	.	TGCGCCAGCAGCCCCCCTCGGACAGGGACCACTGAAGCTTTCTTT	CASSPPRTGTTEAFF
TRBV25-1	.	TRBJ2-1	.	TGTGCCAGCAGTGAACCCGGCCCCAAGGTGGATGAGCAGTTCTTC	CASSEPGPKVDEQFF
TRBV21-1	.	TRBJ2-7	.	TGTGCCAGCAGCAAAGTGGGCTGTATTTGCTTAGGCCAGGGGCACGAGCAGTACTTC	CASSKVGCICLGQGHEQYF
TRBV20-1	.	TRBJ2-5	.	TGCAGTGCTAGTTTAGGGACGGTTCACGGGACCCAGTACTTC	CSASLGTVHGTQYF
TRBV5-1	.	TRBJ1-2	.	TGCGCCAGCAGAGGGACCGGCCAGTGGGTTGGCTACACCTTC	CASRGTGQWVGYTF
TRBV4-1	.	TRBJ1-1	once	TGCGCCAGCAGCCAAGTGCAGGAAAACACTGAAGCTTTCTTT	CASSQVQENTEAFF
TRBV19	TRBD1	TRBJ2-5	.	TGTGCCAGTAGTCAAGACAGGGGTCAAGAGACCCAGTACTTC	CASSQDRGQETQYF
TRBV7-2	TRBD1	TRBJ1-1	.	TGTGCCAGCAGCTCACAGGGGACAGGGGACACTGAAGCTTTCTTT	CASSSQGTGDTEAFF
TRBV6-1	.	TRBJ2-7	.	TGTGCCAGCAGTGAATGGGGAGCCCTGAACGAGCAGTACTTC	CASSEWGALNEQYF
TRBV18	.	TRBJ1-6	.	TGTGCCAGCTCACCAGAGTCCTCTGACCCGAATTCACCCCTCCACTTT	CASSPESSDPNSPLHF
TRBV5-1	.	TRBJ1-1	.	TGCGCCAGCAGGCAAGGAACTGAAGCTTTCTTT	CASRQGTEAFF